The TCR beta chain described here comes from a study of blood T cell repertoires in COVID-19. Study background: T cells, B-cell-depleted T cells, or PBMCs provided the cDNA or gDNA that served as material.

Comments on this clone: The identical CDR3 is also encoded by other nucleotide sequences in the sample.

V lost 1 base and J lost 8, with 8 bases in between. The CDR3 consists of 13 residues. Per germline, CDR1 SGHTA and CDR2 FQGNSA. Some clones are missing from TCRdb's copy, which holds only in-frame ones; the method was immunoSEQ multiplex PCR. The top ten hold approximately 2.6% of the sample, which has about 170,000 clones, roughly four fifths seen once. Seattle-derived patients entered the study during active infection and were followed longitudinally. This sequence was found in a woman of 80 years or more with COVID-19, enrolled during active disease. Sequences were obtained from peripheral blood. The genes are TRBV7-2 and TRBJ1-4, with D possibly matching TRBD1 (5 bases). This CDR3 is CASSLGRGEKLFF. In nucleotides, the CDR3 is TGTGCCAGCAGCTTAGGCCGGGGGGAAAAACTGTTTTTT. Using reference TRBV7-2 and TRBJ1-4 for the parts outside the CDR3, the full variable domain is GAGVSQSPSNKVTEKGKDVELRCDPISGHTALYWYRQSLGQGLEFLIYFQGNSAPDKSGLPSDRFSAERTGGSVSTLTIQRTQQEDSAVYLCASSLGRGEKLFFGSGTQLSVL.